Each of the 21 T cell receptor beta chains below was sequenced from the same sample in a study of blood T cell repertoires in COVID-19. Assay: immunoSEQ multiplex PCR; the TCRdb copy retains only in-frame clones and omits some. The repertoire holds around 130,000 clones, 85% to 90% seen once, with more than 2% in the top ten. The sample was peripheral blood. The origin of the receptors is a man in his sixties or seventies with active COVID-19.

The sample holds one count of this clone. The V call is TRBV15, the J call TRBJ2-7; tentative D call: TRBD1 (7 bases). The CDR3 consists of 16 residues. Germline loops: CDR1 LNHNV, CDR2 YYDKDF (reference sequence). Trimming took off 5 bases at V and 6 bases at J, with 23 bases between the two ends. CDR3 amino acids: CATSRGRTGPYPEQYF. The CDR3 nucleotides read TGTGCCACCAGCCGGGGGCGGACAGGCCCCTACCCCGAGCAGTACTTC.

Only a few counts were recorded for this clone. The rearrangement joins TRBV4-2 to TRBJ2-5; no clear D. Germline values: CDR1 LGHNA, CDR2 YNFKEQ. Deletions cut 2 bases from V and 5 bases from J, with 9 bases between. CDR3 size: 13 residues. CDR3 protein: CASSQSVRETQYF. The CDR3 coding sequence is TGTGCCAGCAGCCAATCCGTACGGGAGACCCAGTACTTC.

The chain uses TRBV7-2 and TRBJ1-3; TRBD1 aligns across 7 bases. CDR3 length: 15 residues. CDR1 is SGHTA, CDR2 FQGNSA, per germline. Trimming at V came to 5 bases and at J to 4 bases, leaving 8 bases not matched to a gene. CDR3 protein: CASSTRQGGGNTIYF. DNA for the CDR3: TGTGCCAGCAGCACCCGACAGGGCGGGGGAAACACCATATATTTT.

The J gene is TRBJ2-3, the V gene TRBV6-5; 14 bases fit TRBD2. The CDR3 is 15 amino acids. In germline, CDR1 is MNHEY, CDR2 SVGAGI. J lost 4 bases, V lost 4 bases, and 1 base had no gene match. This chain's CDR3 is CASSWGLAGADTQYF. In DNA, the CDR3 is TGTGCCAGCAGTTGGGGACTAGCGGGAGCAGATACGCAGTATTTT.

This rearrangement joins TRBV4-2 to TRBJ2-1; 8 nucleotides align to TRBD2. CDR1 is LGHNA, CDR2 YNFKEQ, per germline. The CDR3 is 14 amino acids. V lost 6 bases, J lost 6 bases, and 7 bases stayed unmatched. Here the CDR3 reads CASSYSGRGNEQFF. The CDR3 region has the DNA TGTGCCAGCAGTTACAGCGGGAGAGGCAATGAGCAGTTCTTC.

The rearrangement joins TRBV4-1 to TRBJ2-7, with a weak D call TRBD2 (5 bases). From germline, CDR1 is MGHRA and CDR2 YSYEKL. V lost 0 bases and J lost 6, with 6 bases in between. CDR3 length: 12 amino acids. The CDR3: CASSQEGSEQYF. The CDR3 DNA is TGCGCCAGCAGCCAAGAAGGGAGCGAGCAGTACTTC.

This chain joins TRBV3-1 (or the pseudogene TRBV3-2) and TRBJ2-1, with 12 nucleotides matching TRBD2. The CDR3 loop spans 16 amino acids. Per the germline V gene, CDR1 is LGHDT and CDR2 is YNNKEL (reference sequence). The trim removed 3 bases at V and 2 bases at J, leaving 2 bases unmatched. The CDR3 DNA follows: TGTGCCAGCAGCCAGCTAGCGGGAGGGGCCTACAATGAGCAGTTCTTC. The encoded protein is CASSQLAGGAYNEQFF.

The CDR3 protein is CASSQQWNTEAFF. CDR3 DNA: TGTGCCAGCAGCCAGCAGTGGAACACTGAAGCTTTCTTT. V gene TRBV14 combines with J gene TRBJ1-1; D gene uncertain. The germline V gene encodes CDR1 SGHDN and CDR2 FVKESK. Between the trimmed V and J ends, which lost 3 bases and 1 base, there was a span of 6 bases. CDR3 length: 13 amino acids.

The rearrangement uses TRBV5-1 and TRBJ2-1; TRBD2 matches at 9 bases. The V segment lost 0 bases and the J segment 3 bases; nucleotides outside the gene matches: 1. Per the germline V gene, CDR1 is SGHRS and CDR2 is YFSETQ. This CDR3 comprises 15 residues. CDR3 sequence: CASSLDSGSYNEQFF. The CDR3 DNA is TGCGCCAGCAGCTTGGATAGCGGGAGCTACAATGAGCAGTTCTTC.

The rearrangement joins TRBV5-6 to TRBJ1-1, with a weak D call TRBD1 (5 bases). Germline loops: CDR1 SGHDT, CDR2 YYEEEE. The CDR3 has 11 amino acids. The V end lost 4 bases, the J end lost 8 bases, and 9 bases lay between the germline ends. CDR3 protein: CASSRKGEAFF. CDR3 nucleotide sequence: TGTGCCAGCAGCCGGAAGGGGGAAGCTTTCTTT.

The gene calls are TRBV6-5 and TRBJ2-1, with D perhaps TRBD1 (6 bases). The CDR3 covers 13 residues. V lost 0 bases, J lost 8 bases, and 8 bases lay in between. CDR1 is MNHEY and CDR2 is SVGAGI in the germline V gene. The CDR3 coding sequence is TGTGCCAGCAGTTACTCCCAGGGGCATGAGCAGTTCTTC. Its protein product is CASSYSQGHEQFF.

The V gene is TRBV7-7, the J gene TRBJ2-5, with TRBD2 matching 7 bases. Germline CDR1 is SSHAT and CDR2 is FNYEAQ (reference sequence). The CDR3 is made up of 14 amino acids. Trimming at V came to 1 base and at J to 4 bases, leaving 3 bases not matched to a gene. As DNA, the CDR3 is TGTGCCAGCAGCTTAGGGGGGGAGGGAGAGACCCAGTACTTC. This codes for CASSLGGEGETQYF.

About this clone itself: This specimen includes other DNA sequences encoding the same CDR3. CDR3 sequence reads: CASSRGYNEQFF. The DNA of the CDR3 is TGTGCCAGCAGCAGAGGCTACAATGAGCAGTTCTTC. The J gene is TRBJ2-1, the V gene TRBV27; D gene ambiguous. This CDR3 spans 12 amino acids. Germline-derived CDR1 and CDR2 are MNHEY and SMNVEV (reference sequence). Trimming removed 6 bases from V and 3 bases from J, with 6 bases in between.

In this sample, this clone turned up once. The gene calls are TRBV7-9 and TRBJ2-1; a possible D gene is TRBD2 (6 bases). V gave up 3 bases and J gave up 7 bases, with 10 bases separating them. The CDR3 has 13 amino acids. Germline CDR1 reads SEHNR; CDR2 reads FQNEAQ (reference sequence). The CDR3 DNA follows: TGTGCCAGCAGCTTCCTGGCGGGGAATGAGCAGTTCTTC. This gives the protein CASSFLAGNEQFF.

This chain uses TRBV6-5 with TRBJ1-2; no reliable D call. This CDR3 is 13 amino acids long. V was cut by 5 bases and J by 4 bases, with 11 bases left in between. Per the germline V gene, CDR1 is MNHEY and CDR2 is SVGAGI. CDR3: CASSRDRGYGYTF. CDR3 coding DNA: TGTGCCAGCAGTCGAGACCGGGGCTATGGCTACACCTTC.

The CDR3 loop reads CASSADVQGQPQHF. The CDR3 coding sequence is TGTGCCAGCAGCGCGGACGTTCAGGGACAGCCCCAGCATTTT. The gene calls are TRBV9 and TRBJ1-5; D is possibly TRBD1 (5 bases). Trimming pared 3 bases from V and 7 bases from J, leaving 14 bases between. The CDR3 covers 14 residues. CDR1 is SGDLS, CDR2 YYNGEE, per germline.

V usage is TRBV29-1 and J usage is TRBJ1-1; D is perhaps TRBD1 (5 bases). Germline V CDR1 and CDR2: SQVTM, ANQGSEA. The CDR3 has 17 amino acids. Trimming removed 5 bases at V and 0 bases at J, with 22 bases between. CDR3 protein: CSVIAYLRGFMNTEAFF. The CDR3 DNA reads TGCAGCGTTATAGCTTACCTAAGGGGATTCATGAACACTGAAGCTTTCTTT.

The CDR3: CSASQGASETQYF. CDR3 coding DNA: TGCAGTGCCAGTCAGGGGGCTAGCGAGACCCAGTACTTC. The gene calls are TRBV20-1 and TRBJ2-5; 8 bases align to TRBD1. Losses at the gene ends were 6 bases for V and 5 bases for J; bases not matched to a gene: 8. Germline values: CDR1 DFQATT, CDR2 SNEGSKA (reference sequence). This CDR3 spans 13 amino acids.

V is TRBV20-1 and J is TRBJ2-7, with TRBD2 matching 16 bases. CDR3 length: 17 amino acids. V shed 3 bases and J 1 base; nucleotides not matched to a gene: 6. Germline lookup yields CDR1 DFQATT and CDR2 SNEGSKA (reference sequence). In DNA, the CDR3 is TGCAGTGCTAGTACCGGGACTAGCGGGAGGGGGTCCTACGAGCAGTACTTC. It is translated as CSASTGTSGRGSYEQYF.

The chain joins TRBV20-1 to TRBJ2-7; D unresolved. Germline V gives CDR1 DFQATT, CDR2 SNEGSKA (reference sequence). The CDR3 length is 10 residues. V shed 7 bases and J shed 4 bases, with 8 bases lying between them. The CDR3 spells CSGQDYEQYF. The CDR3, as DNA: TGCAGTGGTCAGGATTACGAGCAGTACTTC.

The CDR3 sequence: CASSFDWRGSYEQYF. For the CDR3, the DNA is TGTGCCAGCAGCTTCGATTGGCGGGGCTCCTACGAGCAGTACTTC. V and J are TRBV7-2 and TRBJ2-7; tentatively, D is TRBD2 (6 bases). The CDR3 runs 15 residues. The V gene's germline CDR1 is SGHTA and CDR2 FQGNSA. Trimming left V 3 bases short and J 0 bases short, with 12 bases between.